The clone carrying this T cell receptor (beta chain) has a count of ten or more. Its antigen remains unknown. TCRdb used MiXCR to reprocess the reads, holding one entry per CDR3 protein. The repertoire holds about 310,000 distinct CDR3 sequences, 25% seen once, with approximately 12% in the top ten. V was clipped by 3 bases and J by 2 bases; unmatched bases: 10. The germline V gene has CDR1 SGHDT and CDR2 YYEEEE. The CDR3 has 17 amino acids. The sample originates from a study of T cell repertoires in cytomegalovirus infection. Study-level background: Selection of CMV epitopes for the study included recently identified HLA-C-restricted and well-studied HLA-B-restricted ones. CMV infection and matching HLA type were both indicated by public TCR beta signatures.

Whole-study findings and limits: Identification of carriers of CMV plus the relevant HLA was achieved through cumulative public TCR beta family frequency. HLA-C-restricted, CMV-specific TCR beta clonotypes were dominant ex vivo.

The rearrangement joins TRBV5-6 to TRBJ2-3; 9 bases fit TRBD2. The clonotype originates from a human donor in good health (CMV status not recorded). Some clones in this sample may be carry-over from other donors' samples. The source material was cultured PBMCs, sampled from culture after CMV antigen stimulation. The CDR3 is CASSSISRLAVTDTQYF. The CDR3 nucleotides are TGTGCCAGCAGCTCCATCTCTCGACTAGCGGTCACAGATACGCAGTATTTT.